This TCR beta chain is drawn from a study of blood T cell repertoires in COVID-19 (dated by TCRdb to about 2020). Some background on the complete study: The collaborator samples originated in the United States, Italy and Spain and spanned the acute and convalescent phases of COVID-19. The prospective study material was composed of cDNA or gDNA derived from T cells, B-cell-depleted T cells, or PBMCs. The dataset comprised deeply sampled blood TCRbeta repertoires from subjects exposed to, actively infected with, or recovered from COVID-19. A freely available public database, intended as a resource for researchers studying the immune response to SARS-CoV-2, is where the repertoires were released. The samples were drawn from two sources: the first 160 participants of the ongoing ImmuneRACE study, and 1,200 or so subjects contributed by 6 global collaborators. Nearly every sample came with metadata listing a de-identified subject ID, COVID-19 status, age in years and sex. Where available, HLA class I and class II types were obtained from metadata supplied by the sample provider rather than from assay-based typing.

General conclusions and limits of the study: Clinical and demographic metadata were provided uncurated, with the amount varying by source and participant.

One collaborating source in Seattle enrolled patients while the patients were actively infected and followed the patients over time throughout the course of disease. Whole blood was collected in K2EDTA tubes by collaborating institutions according to the institutions' own protocols. For TCRbeta analysis, collaborators shipped samples in one of three forms: frozen whole blood, isolated PBMCs, or DNA extracted from either of those sample types. TCRbeta CDR3 regions were amplified from genomic DNA using the immunoSEQ Assay, a bias-controlled multiplex PCR. The paper's data handling went like this. Within the assay, amplification of reference gene primers was used to estimate how many nucleated cells each sample contained. To quantify the absolute abundance of each unique TCRbeta CDR3 rearrangement, sequence reads were collapsed and filtered. Productive Simpson clonality was computed per sample as the square root of Simpson's diversity index over productive rearrangements. TCRdb retrieved this table from immuneACCESS and kept in-frame rearrangements only. Not all clones are present; in checked studies, unresolved V genes account for under half, and no reason is known for the remainder. V, J and clone size derive from that table, while D and trimming were established from the DNA sequence. The sample data list roughly 230,000 clones, and over 90% of these were observed just once. More than 0.65% of the sample is in the top ten clones.

CDR1 SQVTM and CDR2 ANQGSEA are derived from the germline V gene. V sheds 3 bases and J sheds 8 bases, leaving 16 bases between their ends. Reading from cysteine to phenylalanine, the CDR3 counts 14 amino acids. CDR3 DNA only is kept here, 42 bases in frame from base 1. As concerns this clone: Its binding antigen is unknown. The sample holds no much larger clone one base away, and base qualities are not on file.

Sequences were obtained from peripheral blood. The chain couples TRBV29-1 to TRBJ1-4; the D gene is not confidently resolved. This receptor was identified in a young man with COVID-19, enrolled during active disease. The CDR3 region has the sequence CSVESRGGTEKLFF. The DNA reads as follows: TGCAGCGTTGAGTCGCGTGGCGGTACAGAAAAACTGTTTTTT.